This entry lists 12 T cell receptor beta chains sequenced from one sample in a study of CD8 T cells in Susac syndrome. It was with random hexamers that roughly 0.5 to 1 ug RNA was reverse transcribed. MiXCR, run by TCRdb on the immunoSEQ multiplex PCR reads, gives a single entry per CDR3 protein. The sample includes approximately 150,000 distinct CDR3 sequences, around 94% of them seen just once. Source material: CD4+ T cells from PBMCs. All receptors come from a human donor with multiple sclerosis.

The CDR3 loop is CASKRRGTGLAGRRREDEQFF. CDR3 nucleotides: TGTGCCAGCAAACGGAGGGGTACGGGACTAGCGGGAAGGCGCCGTGAGGATGAGCAGTTCTTC. The chain has TRBV6-1 and TRBJ2-1; 13 nucleotides align to TRBD2. Germline CDR1 MNHNS, CDR2 SASEGT. The CDR3 sequence is 21 residues long. After removal of 7 bases from V and 8 bases from J, the junction contained 26 bases not matched to a gene.

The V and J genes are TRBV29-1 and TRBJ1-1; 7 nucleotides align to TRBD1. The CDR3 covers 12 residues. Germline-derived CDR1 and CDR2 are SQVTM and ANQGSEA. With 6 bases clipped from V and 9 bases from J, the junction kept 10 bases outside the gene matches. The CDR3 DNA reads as TGCAGCGTCGGAGGGGGCGCCCGTAAAGCTTTCTTT. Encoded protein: CSVGGGARKAFF. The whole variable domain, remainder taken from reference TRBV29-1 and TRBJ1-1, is SAVISQKPSRDICQRGTSLTIQCQVDSQVTMMFWYRQQPGQSLTLIATANQGSEATYESGFVIDKFPISRPNLTFSTLTVSNMSPEDSSIYLCSVGGGARKAFFGQGTRLTVV.

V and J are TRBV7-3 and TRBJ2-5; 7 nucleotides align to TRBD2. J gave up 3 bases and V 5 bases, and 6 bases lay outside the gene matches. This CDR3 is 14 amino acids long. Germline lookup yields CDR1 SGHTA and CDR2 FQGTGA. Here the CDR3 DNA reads TGTGCCAGCAGCCTATCCGGACTAGAAGAGACCCAGTACTTC. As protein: CASSLSGLEETQYF.

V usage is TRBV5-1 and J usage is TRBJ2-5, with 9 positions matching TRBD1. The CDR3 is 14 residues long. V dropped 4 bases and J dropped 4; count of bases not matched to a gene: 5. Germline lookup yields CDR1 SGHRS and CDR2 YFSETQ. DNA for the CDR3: TGCGCCAGCAGCCAAGACAGGGGGGTAGAGACCCAGTACTTC. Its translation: CASSQDRGVETQYF.

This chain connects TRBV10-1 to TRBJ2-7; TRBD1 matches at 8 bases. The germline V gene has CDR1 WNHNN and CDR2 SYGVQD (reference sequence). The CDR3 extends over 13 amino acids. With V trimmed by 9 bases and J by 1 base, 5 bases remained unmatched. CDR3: CASGQGESYEQYF. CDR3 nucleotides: TGCGCCAGTGGACAGGGCGAATCCTACGAGCAGTACTTC.

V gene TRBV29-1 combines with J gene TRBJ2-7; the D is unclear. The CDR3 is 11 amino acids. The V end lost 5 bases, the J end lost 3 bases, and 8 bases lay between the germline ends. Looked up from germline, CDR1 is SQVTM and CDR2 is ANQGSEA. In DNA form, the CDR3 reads TGCAGCGTTAATACTGTCTACGAGCAGTACTTC. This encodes CSVNTVYEQYF.

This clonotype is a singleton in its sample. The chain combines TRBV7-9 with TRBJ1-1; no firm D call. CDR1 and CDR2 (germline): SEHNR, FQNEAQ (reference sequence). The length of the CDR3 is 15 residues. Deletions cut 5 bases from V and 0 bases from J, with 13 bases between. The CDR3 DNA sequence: TGTGCCAGCAGCCCCCGGGGAGACCTGAACACTGAAGCTTTCTTT. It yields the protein CASSPRGDLNTEAFF.

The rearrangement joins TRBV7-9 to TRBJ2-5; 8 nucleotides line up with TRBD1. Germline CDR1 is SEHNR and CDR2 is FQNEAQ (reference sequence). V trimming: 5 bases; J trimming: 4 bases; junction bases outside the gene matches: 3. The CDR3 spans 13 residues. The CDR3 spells CASSGTGRETQYF. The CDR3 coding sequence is TGTGCCAGCAGCGGGACAGGCCGAGAGACCCAGTACTTC.

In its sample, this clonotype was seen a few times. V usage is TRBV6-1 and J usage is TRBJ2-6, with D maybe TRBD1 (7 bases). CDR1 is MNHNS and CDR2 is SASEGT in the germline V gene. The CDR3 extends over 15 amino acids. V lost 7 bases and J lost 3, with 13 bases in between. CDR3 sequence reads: CASIRGANGANVLTF. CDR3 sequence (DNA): TGTGCCAGCATCAGGGGGGCTAATGGGGCCAACGTCCTGACTTTC.

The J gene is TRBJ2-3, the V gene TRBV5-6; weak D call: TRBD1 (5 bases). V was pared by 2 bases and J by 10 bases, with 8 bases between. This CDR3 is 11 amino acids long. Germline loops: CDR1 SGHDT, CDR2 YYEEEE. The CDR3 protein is CASSFMGPQYF. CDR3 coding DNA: TGTGCCAGCAGCTTTATGGGGCCGCAGTATTTT. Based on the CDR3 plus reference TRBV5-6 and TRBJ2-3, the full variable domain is DAGVTQSPTHLIKTRGQQVTLRCSPKSGHDTVSWYQQALGQGPQFIFQYYEEEERQRGNFPDRFSGHQFPNYSSELNVNALLLGDSALYLCASSFMGPQYFGPGTRLTVL.

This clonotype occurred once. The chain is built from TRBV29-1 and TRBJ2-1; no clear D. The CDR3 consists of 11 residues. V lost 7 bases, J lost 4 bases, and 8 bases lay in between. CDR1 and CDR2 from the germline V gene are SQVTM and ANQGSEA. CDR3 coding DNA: TGCAGCGCCTCGGTTTACAATGAGCAGTTCTTC. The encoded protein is CSASVYNEQFF.

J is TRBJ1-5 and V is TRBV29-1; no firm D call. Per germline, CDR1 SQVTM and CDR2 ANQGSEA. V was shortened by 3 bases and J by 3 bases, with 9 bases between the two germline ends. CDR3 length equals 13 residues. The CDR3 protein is CSVEMGDNQPQHF. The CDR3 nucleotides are TGCAGCGTTGAGATGGGTGACAATCAGCCCCAGCATTTT. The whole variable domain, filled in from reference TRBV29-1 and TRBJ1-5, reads SAVISQKPSRDICQRGTSLTIQCQVDSQVTMMFWYRQQPGQSLTLIATANQGSEATYESGFVIDKFPISRPNLTFSTLTVSNMSPEDSSIYLCSVEMGDNQPQHFGDGTRLSIL.